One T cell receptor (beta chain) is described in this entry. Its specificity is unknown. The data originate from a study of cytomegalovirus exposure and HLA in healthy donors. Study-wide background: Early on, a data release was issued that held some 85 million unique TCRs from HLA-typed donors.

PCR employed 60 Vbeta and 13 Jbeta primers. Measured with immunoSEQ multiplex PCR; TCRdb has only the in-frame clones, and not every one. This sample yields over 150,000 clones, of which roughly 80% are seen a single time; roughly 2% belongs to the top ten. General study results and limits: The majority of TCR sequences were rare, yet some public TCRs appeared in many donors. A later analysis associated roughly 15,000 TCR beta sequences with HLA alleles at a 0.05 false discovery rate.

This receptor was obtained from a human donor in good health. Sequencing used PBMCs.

The CDR3 here is CASSLTPVRGYTF. In DNA form, the CDR3 reads TGTGCCAGCAGTCTCACCCCTGTGCGTGGCTACACCTTC. The chain couples TRBV27 to TRBJ1-2; D gene uncertain. The V gene's germline CDR1 is MNHEY and CDR2 SMNVEV (reference sequence). V shed 5 bases and J shed 7 bases, with 14 bases lying between them. The CDR3 sequence is 13 residues long.